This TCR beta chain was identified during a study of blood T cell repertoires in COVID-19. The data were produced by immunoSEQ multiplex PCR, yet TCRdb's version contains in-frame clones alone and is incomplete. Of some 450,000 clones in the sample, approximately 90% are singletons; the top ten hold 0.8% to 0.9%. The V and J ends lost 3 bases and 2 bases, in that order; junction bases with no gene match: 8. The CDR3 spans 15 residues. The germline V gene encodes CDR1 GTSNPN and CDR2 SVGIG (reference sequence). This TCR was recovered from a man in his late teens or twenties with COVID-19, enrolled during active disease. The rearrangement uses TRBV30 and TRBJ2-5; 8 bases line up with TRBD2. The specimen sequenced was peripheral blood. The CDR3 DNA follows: TGTGCCTGGAGGGGAGGACTAGCTTTTCAAGAGACCCAGTACTTC. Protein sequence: CAWRGGLAFQETQYF. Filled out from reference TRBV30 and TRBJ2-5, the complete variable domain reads SQTIHQWPATLVQPVGSPLSLECTVEGTSNPNLYWYRQAAGRGLQLLFYSVGIGQISSEVPQNLSASRPQDRQFILSSKKLLLSDSGFYLCAWRGGLAFQETQYFGPGTRLLVL.